These 29 T cell receptor beta chains were all obtained from the same sample, sequenced in a study of CXCR3-negative and CXCR3-positive naive CD8 T cells. TRB cDNA libraries were made by UMI-labeled 5' RACE. TCRdb re-called the 5' RACE reads, yielding one record per CDR3 amino acid sequence without DNA. Reported are tens of thousands of distinct CDR3 sequences; the ten largest clones contain 1.5%. The specimen sequenced was naive CXCR3- CD8+ T cells from blood. Sample subset: CD45RO-CCR7+CD27+CD95- naive CD8+ T cells lacking CXCR3 (TNR3-). The receptors were gathered from a human donor in good health. Some clones in this sample may be carry-over from other donors' samples.

The chain recombines TRBV7-2 with TRBJ2-1. Germline V gene sequence: CDR1 SGHTA, CDR2 FQGNSA. The CDR3 is 11 amino acids. Here the CDR3 reads CASSLGAEQFF.

This chain links TRBV7-9 with TRBJ1-2. CDR1 is SEHNR and CDR2 is FQNEAQ in the germline V gene (reference sequence). The CDR3 is 14 amino acids. CDR3 sequence: CASSLGRANYGYTF.

The rearrangement joins TRBV19 to TRBJ2-1; TCRdb names TRBD2, which stays unverified in the absence of DNA. The germline V gene has CDR1 LNHDA and CDR2 SQIVND (reference sequence). The CDR3 consists of 14 residues. The CDR3 region is CASSIEGLAGEQFF.

CDR3 residues: CASSFLASQYF. The chain combines TRBV28 with TRBJ2-3; TCRdb lists TRBD2, though no DNA is available to test this call. CDR1 is MDHEN, CDR2 SYDVKM, per germline. The CDR3 spans 11 residues.

V gene TRBV12-3 or TRBV12-4 combines with J gene TRBJ1-5; checking the TCRdb D call of TRBD1 is not possible without DNA. This CDR3 contains 14 residues. The CDR3 region is CASSTGGDNQPQHF.

The chain uses TRBV5-6 and TRBJ2-1. The CDR3 totals 13 residues. Germline V lookup: CDR1 SGHDT, CDR2 YYEEEE. The CDR3 reads CASSLKHGDEQFF. The full variable domain, completed using reference TRBV5-6 and TRBJ2-1, is DAGVTQSPTHLIKTRGQQVTLRCSPKSGHDTVSWYQQALGQGPQFIFQYYEEEERQRGNFPDRFSGHQFPNYSSELNVNALLLGDSALYLCASSLKHGDEQFFGPGTRLTVL.

The chain recombines TRBV2 with TRBJ2-7. Germline V gives CDR1 SNHLY, CDR2 FYNNEI. CDR3 size: 14 residues. This CDR3 is CASRTNYPSYEQYF.

The chain is built from TRBV29-1 and TRBJ2-7; TCRdb's D call of TRBD2 is untestable without DNA. The CDR3 has 14 amino acids. The germline gives CDR1 SQVTM, CDR2 ANQGSEA. The CDR3 is CSVELAGSSYEQYF.

CDR3 region: CASMSWRGGEKLFF. The J gene is TRBJ1-4, the V gene TRBV7-8; the TRBD1 assignment by TCRdb is unverifiable without DNA. The germline CDR1 and CDR2 sequences are SGHVS and FQNEAQ. The CDR3 has 14 amino acids.

The chain joins TRBV29-1 to TRBJ2-1; TCRdb's D call of TRBD1 is untestable without DNA. The CDR3 is 14 residues long. Germline V gene sequence: CDR1 SQVTM, CDR2 ANQGSEA. CDR3 residues: CSVVGTGGEDEQFF.

The V gene is TRBV9, the J gene TRBJ2-1; the D call of TRBD2 rests on TCRdb alone, since no DNA is present to check it. This CDR3 comprises 15 residues. Germline loops: CDR1 SGDLS, CDR2 YYNGEE. The CDR3 reads CASSPSGGPVNEQFF.

CDR3 loop: CASSEVPPRAYDNEQFF. This chain connects TRBV6-1 to TRBJ2-1; TCRdb's D call of TRBD1 is untestable without DNA. CDR1 and CDR2 (germline): MNHNS, SASEGT. This CDR3 has 17 amino acids.

The gene calls are TRBV9 and TRBJ2-2; with no DNA, the TCRdb D assignment of TRBD1 cannot be verified. Germline CDR1 SGDLS, CDR2 YYNGEE. This CDR3 spans 16 amino acids. The CDR3 here is CASSVEGEWSAGELFF.

V usage is TRBV6-2 or TRBV6-3 and J usage is TRBJ2-7; TCRdb reports TRBD1, a call that lacks DNA to check it against. This CDR3 is 15 amino acids long. CDR1 MNHEY and CDR2 SVGEGT come from the germline V gene. Here the CDR3 reads CASREQGAISYEQYF.

The chain couples TRBV20-1 to TRBJ2-3; checking the TCRdb D call of TRBD2 is not possible without DNA. CDR3 length equals 16 residues. The germline gives CDR1 DFQATT, CDR2 SNEGSKA (reference sequence). The chain's CDR3 is CSARTLVEGGTDTQYF.

The rearrangement uses TRBV4-1 and TRBJ2-7. This CDR3 comprises 15 residues. CDR1 is MGHRA and CDR2 is YSYEKL in the germline V gene. CDR3: CASSQEIATYYEQYF.

This chain connects TRBV20-1 to TRBJ2-1; with no DNA, the TCRdb D assignment of TRBD2 cannot be verified. This CDR3 comprises 14 residues. Germline assignment: CDR1 DFQATT and CDR2 SNEGSKA (reference sequence). CDR3 sequence reads: CSAAGTITYNEQFF.

V gene TRBV28 combines with J gene TRBJ2-1; TCRdb outputs TRBD1, but without DNA this stays unchecked. Germline V gives CDR1 MDHEN, CDR2 SYDVKM. The CDR3 contains 14 residues. Here the CDR3 reads CASTRELAHHEQFF.

The chain recombines TRBV20-1 with TRBJ1-5. The germline V gene encodes CDR1 DFQATT and CDR2 SNEGSKA (reference sequence). This CDR3 has 15 amino acids. This chain's CDR3 is CSARVLGLEGQPQHF.

The CDR3 here is CASSEGGIQPQHF. This sequence joins TRBV25-1 and TRBJ1-5. The CDR3 has 13 amino acids. CDR1 and CDR2 from the germline V gene are MGHDK and SYGVNS.

The V gene is TRBV11-2, the J gene TRBJ2-3; TCRdb's D call of TRBD2 is untestable without DNA. This CDR3 is 14 amino acids long. Germline lookup yields CDR1 SGHAT and CDR2 FQNNGV. This chain's CDR3 is CASSLVRTPDTQYF. Full variable domain (outside the CDR3, taken from reference TRBV11-2 and TRBJ2-3): EAGVAQSPRYKIIEKRQSVAFWCNPISGHATLYWYQQILGQGPKLLIQFQNNGVVDDSQLPKDRFSAERLKGVDSTLKIQPAKLEDSAVYLCASSLVRTPDTQYFGPGTRLTVL.

The chain links TRBV12-3 or TRBV12-4 to TRBJ2-7; TCRdb's D call of TRBD1 is untestable without DNA. This CDR3 comprises 13 residues. The chain's CDR3 is CASGGTGWAEQYF.

V usage is TRBV20-1 and J usage is TRBJ1-1; TCRdb selects TRBD1, and the lack of DNA leaves this call unchecked. The germline V gene encodes CDR1 DFQATT and CDR2 SNEGSKA (reference sequence). This CDR3 is built from 12 residues. The CDR3: CSAPTGETEAFF.

This chain connects TRBV29-1 to TRBJ2-2; TCRdb designates TRBD1, a call that cannot be tested without DNA. Germline assignment: CDR1 SQVTM and CDR2 ANQGSEA. The CDR3 covers 13 residues. CDR3 loop: CATGGPVTGELFF.

This rearrangement joins TRBV7-3 to TRBJ1-1. CDR1 is SGHTA and CDR2 is FQGTGA in the germline V gene. The CDR3 runs 15 residues. This CDR3 is CASKPSGLTNTEAFF.

This sequence joins TRBV14 and TRBJ2-2; TCRdb names TRBD1, which stays unverified in the absence of DNA. This CDR3 has 17 amino acids. Germline lookup yields CDR1 SGHDN and CDR2 FVKESK. The CDR3 is CASSQALGTIHTGELFF.

The chain couples TRBV12-3 or TRBV12-4 to TRBJ2-6; the D call of TRBD1 rests on TCRdb alone, since no DNA is present to check it. The CDR3 is made up of 17 amino acids. CDR3 loop: CASSPRQGATGANVLTF.

This chain joins TRBV29-1 and TRBJ2-7. This CDR3 is built from 15 residues. Germline-derived CDR1 and CDR2 are SQVTM and ANQGSEA. The CDR3 loop reads CSVEDLVGEGYEQYF.

The V gene is TRBV12-3 or TRBV12-4, the J gene TRBJ1-2. The CDR3 runs 11 residues. CDR3 sequence reads: CASSLNYGYTF.